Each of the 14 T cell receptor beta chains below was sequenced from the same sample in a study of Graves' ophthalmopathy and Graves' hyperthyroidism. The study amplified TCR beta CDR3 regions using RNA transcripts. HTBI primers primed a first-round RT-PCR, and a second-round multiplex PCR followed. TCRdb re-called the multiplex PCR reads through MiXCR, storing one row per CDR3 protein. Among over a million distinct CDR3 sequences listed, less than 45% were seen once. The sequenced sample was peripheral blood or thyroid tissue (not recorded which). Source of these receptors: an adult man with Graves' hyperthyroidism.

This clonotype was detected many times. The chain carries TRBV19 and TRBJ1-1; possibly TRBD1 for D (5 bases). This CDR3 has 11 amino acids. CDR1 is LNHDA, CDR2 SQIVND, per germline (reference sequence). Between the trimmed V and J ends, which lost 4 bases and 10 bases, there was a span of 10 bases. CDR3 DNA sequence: TGTGCCAGTAGTAGCGCGGGGGGAGCTTTCTTT. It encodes CASSSAGGAFF.

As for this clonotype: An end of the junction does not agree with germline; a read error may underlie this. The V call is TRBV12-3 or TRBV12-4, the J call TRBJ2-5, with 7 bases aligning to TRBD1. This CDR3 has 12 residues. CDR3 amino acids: CASSDTGETQCF. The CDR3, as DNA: TGTGCCAGCAGTGACACAGGGGAGACCCAGTGCTTC.

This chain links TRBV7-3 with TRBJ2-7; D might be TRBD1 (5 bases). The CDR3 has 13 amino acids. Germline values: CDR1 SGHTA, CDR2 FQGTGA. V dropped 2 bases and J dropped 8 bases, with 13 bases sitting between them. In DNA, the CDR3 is TGTGCCAGCAGCTTATATCAGGGAAGTCAGCAGTACTTC. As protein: CASSLYQGSQQYF. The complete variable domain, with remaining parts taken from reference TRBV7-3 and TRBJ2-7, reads GAGVSQTPSNKVTEKGKYVELRCDPISGHTALYWYRQSLGQGPEFLIYFQGTGAADDSGLPNDRFFAVRPEGSVSTLKIQRTERGDSAVYLCASSLYQGSQQYFGPGTRLTVT.

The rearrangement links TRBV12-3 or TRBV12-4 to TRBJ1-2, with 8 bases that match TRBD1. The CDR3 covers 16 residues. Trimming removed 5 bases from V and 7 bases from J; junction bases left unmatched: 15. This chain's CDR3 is CASSPLDRGVGCGYTF. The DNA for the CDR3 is TGTGCCAGCAGTCCCCTAGACAGGGGAGTCGGCTGTGGCTACACCTTC.

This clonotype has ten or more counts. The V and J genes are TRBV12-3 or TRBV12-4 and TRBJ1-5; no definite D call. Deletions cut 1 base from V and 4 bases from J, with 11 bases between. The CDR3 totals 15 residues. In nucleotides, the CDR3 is TGTGCCAGCAGTTTAGGTGTAGGACGAAATCAGCCCCAGCATTTT. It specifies CASSLGVGRNQPQHF.

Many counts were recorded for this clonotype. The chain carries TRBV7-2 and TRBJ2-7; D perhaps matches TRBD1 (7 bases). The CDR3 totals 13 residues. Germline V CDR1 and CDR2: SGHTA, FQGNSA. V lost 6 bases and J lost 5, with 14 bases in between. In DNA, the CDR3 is TGTGCCAGCAGGGGGGGACAGCACAACGAGCAGTACTTC. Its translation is CASRGGQHNEQYF.

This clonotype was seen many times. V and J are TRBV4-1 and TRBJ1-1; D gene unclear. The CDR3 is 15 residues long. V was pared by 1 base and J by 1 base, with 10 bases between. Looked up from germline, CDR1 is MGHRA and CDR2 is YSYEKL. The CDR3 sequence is CASSQVKAKNTEAFF. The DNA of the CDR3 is TGCGCCAGCAGCCAAGTAAAGGCAAAGAACACTGAAGCTTTCTTT.

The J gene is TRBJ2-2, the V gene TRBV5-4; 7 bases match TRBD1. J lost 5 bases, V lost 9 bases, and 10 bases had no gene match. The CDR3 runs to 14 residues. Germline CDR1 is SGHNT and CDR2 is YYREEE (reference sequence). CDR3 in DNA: TGTGCCATCATGAGTGGCAGGGGGACCGGGGAGCTGTTTTTT. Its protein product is CAIMSGRGTGELFF. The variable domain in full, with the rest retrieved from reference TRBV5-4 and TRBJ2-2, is ETGVTQSPTHLIKTRGQQVTLRCSSQSGHNTVSWYQQALGQGPQFIFQYYREEENGRGNFPPRFSGLQFPNYSSELNVNALELDDSALYLCAIMSGRGTGELFFGEGSRLTVL.

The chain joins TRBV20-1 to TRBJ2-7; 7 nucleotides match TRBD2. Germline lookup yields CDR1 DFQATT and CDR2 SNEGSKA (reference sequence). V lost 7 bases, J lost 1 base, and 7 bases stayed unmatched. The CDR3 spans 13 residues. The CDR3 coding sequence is TGCAGTGTCGACGGGACTACTTCCTACGAGCAGTACTTC. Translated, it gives CSVDGTTSYEQYF.

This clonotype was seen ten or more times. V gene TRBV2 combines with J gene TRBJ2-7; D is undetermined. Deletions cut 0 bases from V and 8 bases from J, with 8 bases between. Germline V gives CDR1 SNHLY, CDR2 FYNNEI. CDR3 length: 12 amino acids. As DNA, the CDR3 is TGTGCCAGCAGTGAAGCGCTTCTGAAGCAGTACTTC. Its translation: CASSEALLKQYF.

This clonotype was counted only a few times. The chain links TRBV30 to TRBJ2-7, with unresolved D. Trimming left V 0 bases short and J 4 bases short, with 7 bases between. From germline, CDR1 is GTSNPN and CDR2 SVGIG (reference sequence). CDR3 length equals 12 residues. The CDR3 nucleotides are TGTGCCTGGAGTGTATTGGGTTACGAGCAGTACTTC. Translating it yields CAWSVLGYEQYF. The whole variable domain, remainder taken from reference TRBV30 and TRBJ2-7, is SQTIHQWPATLVQPVGSPLSLECTVEGTSNPNLYWYRQAAGRGLQLLFYSVGIGQISSEVPQNLSASRPQDRQFILSSKKLLLSDSGFYLCAWSVLGYEQYFGPGTRLTVT.

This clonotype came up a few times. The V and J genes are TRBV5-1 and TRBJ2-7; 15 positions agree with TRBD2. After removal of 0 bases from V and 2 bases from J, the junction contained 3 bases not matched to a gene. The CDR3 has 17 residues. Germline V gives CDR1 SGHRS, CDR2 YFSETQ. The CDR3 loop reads CASSLAGLAGGPYEQYF. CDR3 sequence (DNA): TGCGCCAGCAGCTTGGCCGGACTAGCGGGAGGGCCCTACGAGCAGTACTTC.

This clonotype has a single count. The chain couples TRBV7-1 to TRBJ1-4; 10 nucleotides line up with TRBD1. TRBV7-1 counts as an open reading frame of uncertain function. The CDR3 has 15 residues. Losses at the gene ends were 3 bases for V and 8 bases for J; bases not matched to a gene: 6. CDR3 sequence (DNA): TGTGCCAGCAGCTCCGTTCCGGGACAGGGGGAAAAACTGTTTTTT. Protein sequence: CASSSVPGQGEKLFF.

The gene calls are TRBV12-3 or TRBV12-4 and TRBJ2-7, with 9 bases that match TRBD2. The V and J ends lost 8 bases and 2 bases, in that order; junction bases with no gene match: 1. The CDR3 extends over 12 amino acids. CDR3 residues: CASGLATYEQYF. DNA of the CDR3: TGTGCCAGCGGACTAGCGACCTACGAGCAGTACTTC.